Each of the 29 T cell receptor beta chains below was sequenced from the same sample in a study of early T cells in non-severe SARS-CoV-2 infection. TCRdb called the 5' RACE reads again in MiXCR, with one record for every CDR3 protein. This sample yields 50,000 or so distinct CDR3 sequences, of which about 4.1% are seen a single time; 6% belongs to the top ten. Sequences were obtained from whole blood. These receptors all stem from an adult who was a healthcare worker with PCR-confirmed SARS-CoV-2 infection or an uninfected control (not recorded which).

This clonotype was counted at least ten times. This chain's CDR3 is CSVGQGDTDTQYF. Written as DNA, the CDR3 is TGCAGTGTTGGACAGGGCGACACAGATACGCAGTATTTT. The genes are TRBV20-1 and TRBJ2-3, with TRBD1 matching 8 bases. J was trimmed by 2 bases and V by 7 bases; bases with no gene match: 5. The CDR3 sequence is 13 residues long. CDR1 and CDR2 (germline): DFQATT, SNEGSKA (reference sequence).

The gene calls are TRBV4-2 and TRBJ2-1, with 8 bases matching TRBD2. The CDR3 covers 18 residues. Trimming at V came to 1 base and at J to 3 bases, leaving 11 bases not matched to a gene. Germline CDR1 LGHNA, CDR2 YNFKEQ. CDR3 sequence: CASSQAMGAGGFYNEQFF. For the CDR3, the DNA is TGTGCCAGCAGCCAAGCGATGGGGGCGGGAGGCTTCTACAATGAGCAGTTCTTC.

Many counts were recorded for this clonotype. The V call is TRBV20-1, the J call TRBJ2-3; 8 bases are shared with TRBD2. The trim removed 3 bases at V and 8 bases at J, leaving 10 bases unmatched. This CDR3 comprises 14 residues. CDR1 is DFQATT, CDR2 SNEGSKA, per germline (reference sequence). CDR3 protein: CSARAGLAVGTQYF. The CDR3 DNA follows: TGCAGTGCTAGGGCCGGACTAGCTGTAGGTACGCAGTATTTT.

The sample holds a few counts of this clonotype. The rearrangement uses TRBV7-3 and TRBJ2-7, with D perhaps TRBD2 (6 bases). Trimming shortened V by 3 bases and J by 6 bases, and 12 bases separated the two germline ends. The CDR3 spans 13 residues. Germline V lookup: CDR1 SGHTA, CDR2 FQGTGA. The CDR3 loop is CASSLLAGPEQYF. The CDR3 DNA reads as TGTGCCAGCAGCTTGCTCGCGGGGCCCGAGCAGTACTTC.

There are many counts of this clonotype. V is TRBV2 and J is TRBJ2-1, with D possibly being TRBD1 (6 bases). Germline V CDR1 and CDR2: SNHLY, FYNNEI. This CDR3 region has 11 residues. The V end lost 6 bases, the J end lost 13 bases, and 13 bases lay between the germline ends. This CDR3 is CASSGQRGQFF. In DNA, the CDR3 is TGTGCCAGCAGCGGACAGAGGGGCCAGTTCTTC.

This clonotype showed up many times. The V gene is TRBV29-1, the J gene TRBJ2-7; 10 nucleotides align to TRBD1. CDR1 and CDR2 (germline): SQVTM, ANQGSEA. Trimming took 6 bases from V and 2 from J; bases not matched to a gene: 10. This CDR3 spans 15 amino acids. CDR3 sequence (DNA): TGCAGCGTCGCCGCCGGGACAGGGGCCCCCTACGAGCAGTACTTC. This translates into CSVAAGTGAPYEQYF.

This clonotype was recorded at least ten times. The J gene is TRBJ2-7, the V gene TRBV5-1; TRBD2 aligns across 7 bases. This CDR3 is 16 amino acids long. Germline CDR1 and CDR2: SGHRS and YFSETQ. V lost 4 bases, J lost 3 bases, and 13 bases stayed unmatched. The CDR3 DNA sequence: TGCGCCAGCAGCGCCACTAGCGAGAACGCGGTCTACGAGCAGTACTTC. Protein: CASSATSENAVYEQYF.

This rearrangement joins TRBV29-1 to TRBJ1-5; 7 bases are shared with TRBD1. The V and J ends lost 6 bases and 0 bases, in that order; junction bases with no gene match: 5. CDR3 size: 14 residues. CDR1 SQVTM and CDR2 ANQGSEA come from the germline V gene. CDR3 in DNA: TGCAGCGTCATCGCAGGGGGTAGCAATCAGCCCCAGCATTTT. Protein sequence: CSVIAGGSNQPQHF.

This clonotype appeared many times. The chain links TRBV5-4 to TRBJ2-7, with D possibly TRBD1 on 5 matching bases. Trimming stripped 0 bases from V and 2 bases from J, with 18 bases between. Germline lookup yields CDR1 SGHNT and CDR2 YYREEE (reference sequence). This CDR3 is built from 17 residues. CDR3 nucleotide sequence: TGTGCCAGCAGCTTGGCCGACAGTCAAAGAGGACCCTACGAGCAGTACTTC. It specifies CASSLADSQRGPYEQYF.

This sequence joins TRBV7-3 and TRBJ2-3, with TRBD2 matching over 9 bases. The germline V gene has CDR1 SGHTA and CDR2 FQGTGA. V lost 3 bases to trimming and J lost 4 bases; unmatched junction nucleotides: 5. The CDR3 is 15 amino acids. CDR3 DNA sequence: TGTGCCAGCAGCTTTACAGCGGGGGGCGCAGATACGCAGTATTTT. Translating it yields CASSFTAGGADTQYF.

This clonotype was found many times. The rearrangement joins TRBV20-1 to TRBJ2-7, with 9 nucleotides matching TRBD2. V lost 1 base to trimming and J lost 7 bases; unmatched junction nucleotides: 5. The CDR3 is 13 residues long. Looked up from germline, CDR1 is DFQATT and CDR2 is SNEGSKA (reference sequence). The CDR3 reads CSARGRLAGEQYF. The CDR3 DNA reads TGCAGTGCTAGAGGAAGGCTAGCGGGGGAGCAGTACTTC.

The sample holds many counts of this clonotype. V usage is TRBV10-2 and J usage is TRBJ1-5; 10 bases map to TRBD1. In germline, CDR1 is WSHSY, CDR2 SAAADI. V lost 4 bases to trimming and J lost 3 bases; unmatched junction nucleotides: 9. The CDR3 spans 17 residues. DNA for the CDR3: TGCGCCAGCAGTGGTTACGGGACAGGGGAAAACAATCAGCCCCAGCATTTT. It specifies CASSGYGTGENNQPQHF.

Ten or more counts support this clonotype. The CDR3 spells CASSYGDGPSGANVLTF. The DNA of the CDR3 is TGTGCCAGCAGTTACGGAGACGGGCCCTCTGGGGCCAACGTCCTGACTTTC. The V gene is TRBV6-2 or TRBV6-3, the J gene TRBJ2-6, with D unresolved. V dropped 2 bases and J dropped 0 bases, with 11 bases sitting between them. CDR1 is MNHEY and CDR2 is SVGEGT in the germline V gene. This CDR3 comprises 17 residues.

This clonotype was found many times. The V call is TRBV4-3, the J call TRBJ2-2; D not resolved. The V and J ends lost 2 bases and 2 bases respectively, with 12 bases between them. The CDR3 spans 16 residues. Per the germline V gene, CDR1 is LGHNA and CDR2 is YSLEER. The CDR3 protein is CASSQQHYLNTGELFF. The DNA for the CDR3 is TGCGCCAGCAGCCAACAACACTATCTCAACACCGGGGAGCTGTTTTTT.

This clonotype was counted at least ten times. CDR3 sequence (DNA): TGTGCCAGCAGACCAGCGGGAGATACGCAGTATTTT. Protein: CASRPAGDTQYF. The chain is built from TRBV6-1 and TRBJ2-3; perhaps TRBD2 as D (6 bases). Germline V gives CDR1 MNHNS, CDR2 SASEGT. The CDR3 sequence is 12 residues long. Deletions cut 6 bases from V and 5 bases from J, with 9 bases between.

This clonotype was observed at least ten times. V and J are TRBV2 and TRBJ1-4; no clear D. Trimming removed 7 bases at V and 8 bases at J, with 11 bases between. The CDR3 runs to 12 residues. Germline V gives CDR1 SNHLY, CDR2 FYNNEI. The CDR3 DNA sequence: TGTGCCAGCATACTAAAGGGAGAAAAACTGTTTTTT. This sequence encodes CASILKGEKLFF.

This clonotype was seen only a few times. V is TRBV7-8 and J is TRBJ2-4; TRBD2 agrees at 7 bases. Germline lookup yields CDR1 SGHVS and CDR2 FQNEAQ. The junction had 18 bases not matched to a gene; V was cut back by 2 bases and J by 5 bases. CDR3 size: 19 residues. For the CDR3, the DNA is TGTGCCAGCAGCTTATTTGCCAGTGCGGCGCGGGGGATCCAAAACATTCAGTACTTC. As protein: CASSLFASAARGIQNIQYF.

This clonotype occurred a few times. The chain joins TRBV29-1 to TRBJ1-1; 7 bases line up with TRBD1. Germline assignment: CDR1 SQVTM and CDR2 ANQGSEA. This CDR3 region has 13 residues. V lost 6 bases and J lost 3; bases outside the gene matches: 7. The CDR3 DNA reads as TGCAGCGTCCGGGACAGAGGATACACTGAAGCTTTCTTT. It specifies CSVRDRGYTEAFF.

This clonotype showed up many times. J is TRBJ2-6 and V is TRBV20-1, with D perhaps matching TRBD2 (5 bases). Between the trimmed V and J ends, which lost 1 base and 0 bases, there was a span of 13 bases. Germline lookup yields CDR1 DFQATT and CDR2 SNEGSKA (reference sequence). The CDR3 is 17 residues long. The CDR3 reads CSARARGFSSGANVLTF. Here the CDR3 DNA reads TGCAGTGCTAGAGCTCGCGGGTTTAGCTCTGGGGCCAACGTCCTGACTTTC.

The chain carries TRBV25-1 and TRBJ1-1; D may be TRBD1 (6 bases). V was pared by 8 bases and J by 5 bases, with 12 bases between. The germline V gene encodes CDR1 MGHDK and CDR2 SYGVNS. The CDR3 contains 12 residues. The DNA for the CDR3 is TGTGCCAGCCAGAGGGGGAGGACTGAAGCTTTCTTT. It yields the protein CASQRGRTEAFF. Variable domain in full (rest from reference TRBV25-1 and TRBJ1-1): EADIYQTPRYLVIGTGKKITLECSQTMGHDKMYWYQQDPGMELHLIHYSYGVNSTEKGDLSSESTVSRIRTEHFPLTLESARPSHTSQYLCASQRGRTEAFFGQGTRLTVV.

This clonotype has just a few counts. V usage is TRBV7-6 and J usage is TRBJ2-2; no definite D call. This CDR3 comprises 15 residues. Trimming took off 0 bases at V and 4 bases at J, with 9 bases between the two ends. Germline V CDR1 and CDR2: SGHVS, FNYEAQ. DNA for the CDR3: TGTGCCAGCAGCTTAGCAGGACCGGGCACCGGGGAGCTGTTTTTT. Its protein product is CASSLAGPGTGELFF.

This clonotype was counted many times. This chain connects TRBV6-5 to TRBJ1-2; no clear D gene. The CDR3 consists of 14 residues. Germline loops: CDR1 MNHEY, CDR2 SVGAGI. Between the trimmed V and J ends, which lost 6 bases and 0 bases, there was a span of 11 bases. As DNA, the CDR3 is TGTGCCAGCAGGCCTTTCGGGACTAACTATGGCTACACCTTC. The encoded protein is CASRPFGTNYGYTF.

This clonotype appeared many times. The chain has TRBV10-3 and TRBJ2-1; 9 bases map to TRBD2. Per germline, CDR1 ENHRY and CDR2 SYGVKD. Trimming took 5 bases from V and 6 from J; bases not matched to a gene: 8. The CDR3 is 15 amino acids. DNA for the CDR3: TGTGCCATCAGTTATAGCGGGGGCGCCTTCAATGAGCAGTTCTTC. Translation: CAISYSGGAFNEQFF.

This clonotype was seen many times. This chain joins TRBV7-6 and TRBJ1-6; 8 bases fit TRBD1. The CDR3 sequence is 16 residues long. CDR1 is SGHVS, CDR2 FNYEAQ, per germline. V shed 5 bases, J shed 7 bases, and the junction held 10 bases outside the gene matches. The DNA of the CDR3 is TGTGCCAGCAGCCGAGCAGACAGGGGAGCGAATTCACCCCTCCACTTT. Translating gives CASSRADRGANSPLHF.

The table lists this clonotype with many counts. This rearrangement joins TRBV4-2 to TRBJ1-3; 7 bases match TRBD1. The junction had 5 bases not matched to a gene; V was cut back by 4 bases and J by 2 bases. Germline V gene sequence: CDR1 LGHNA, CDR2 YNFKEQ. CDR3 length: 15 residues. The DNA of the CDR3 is TGTGCCAGCAGCCCGACAGGGAATCCTGGAAACACCATATATTTT. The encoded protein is CASSPTGNPGNTIYF.

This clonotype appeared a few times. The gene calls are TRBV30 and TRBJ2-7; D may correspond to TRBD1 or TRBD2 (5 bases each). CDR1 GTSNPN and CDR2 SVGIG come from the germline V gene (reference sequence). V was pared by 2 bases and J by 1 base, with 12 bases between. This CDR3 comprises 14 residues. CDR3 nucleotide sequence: TGTGCCTGGAGTCGGGGCCGGAGATCCTACGAGCAGTACTTC. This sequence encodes CAWSRGRRSYEQYF.

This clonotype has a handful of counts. The CDR3 sequence: CASSFRWGAEQFF. The CDR3 DNA sequence: TGCGCCAGCAGCTTTCGGTGGGGTGCAGAGCAGTTCTTC. The chain joins TRBV5-1 to TRBJ2-1; no clear D gene. This CDR3 is 13 amino acids long. Germline CDR1 SGHRS, CDR2 YFSETQ. V lost 2 bases and J lost 10, with 13 bases in between.

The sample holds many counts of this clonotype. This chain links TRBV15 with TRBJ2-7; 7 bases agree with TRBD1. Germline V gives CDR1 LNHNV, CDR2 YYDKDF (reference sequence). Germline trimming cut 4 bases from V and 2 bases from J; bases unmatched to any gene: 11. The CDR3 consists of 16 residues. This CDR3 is CATSIGRQGVAYEQYF. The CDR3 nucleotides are TGTGCCACCAGCATTGGGAGACAGGGAGTAGCCTACGAGCAGTACTTC.

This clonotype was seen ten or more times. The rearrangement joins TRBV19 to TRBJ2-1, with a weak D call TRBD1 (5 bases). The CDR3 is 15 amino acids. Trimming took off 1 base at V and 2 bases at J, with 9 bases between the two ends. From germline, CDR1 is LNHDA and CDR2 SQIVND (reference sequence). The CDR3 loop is CASSIVAGTYNEQFF. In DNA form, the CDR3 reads TGTGCCAGTAGTATAGTGGCAGGGACCTACAATGAGCAGTTCTTC.